This T cell receptor (beta chain) was profiled in a study of OX40 agonist ivuxolimab in advanced cancers. Describing the broader study: Ivuxolimab was an agonistic, fully human IgG2 monoclonal antibody directed against OX40 (CD134), a costimulatory receptor. In the dose-escalation cohort, 82.7% of patients were male, and the mean age was around 60 years, with a range of about 23 to 85. Intravenous ivuxolimab was administered to patients every 2 weeks at six dose levels: 0.01, 0.1, 0.3, 1.5, 3 and 10 mg/kg. Among the approximately 54 dose-escalation patients, approximately 20 had hepatocellular carcinoma, roughly 15 melanoma, 9 renal cell carcinoma and 9 head and neck cancer. Prior anti-PD-1, anti-PD-L1 or anti-CTLA-4 therapy was permitted, and checkpoint inhibitors had been received by around 39% of dose-escalation patients. Peripheral TCRbeta sequencing was intended to test whether TCR sequence diversity was altered and clonal T-cell expansion was caused by ivuxolimab. Partial responses occurred in three dose-escalation patients, of whom one had hepatocellular carcinoma and two had cutaneous melanoma. The paper describes the monotherapy dose-escalation part (N ≈ 52 patients) of the phase I trial of ivuxolimab.

Worth noting for this clone: Its antigen is unknown. Per-base quality was not reported, and no clone a single base away is much larger than it.

As encoded in the germline V gene (reference sequence), CDR1 is MNHEY while CDR2 is SMNVEV. Trimming removed 6 bases from V and 3 bases from J; the gene matches leave 12 bases unexplained. The CDR3 numbers 16 residues from cysteine through phenylalanine. Here the CDR3 DNA is all that survives: 48 bases in frame from base 1. Patients with a history of autoimmune disease or receiving systemic immunosuppression were excluded from the trial. Peripheral blood for TCR sequencing was collected from all dose cohorts at baseline, on cycle 4 day 1, and on cycle 7 day 1. Samples came from an open-label, multicenter, first-in-human phase I dose-escalation trial of ivuxolimab. The trial enrolled adults with locally advanced or metastatic head and neck squamous cell, hepatocellular, melanoma or renal cell carcinoma. Before TCR sequencing, CD4+ T cells and CD8+ T cells were sorted from peripheral blood as separate populations.

What the study reported, not specific to this receptor: Low levels of normalized T-cell clonal expansion were also seen in some patients who did not respond. The antigen specificity of the peripheral T cells that underwent clonal expansion was not determined. In the 0.1-3.0 mg/kg groups, partial responders were among the patients with the lowest normalized peripheral clonal expansion, particularly in CD8+ T cells. After ivuxolimab, expanded clones were on average more numerous among CD8+ T cells than among CD4+ T cells. Clonal expansion of both CD4+ and CD8+ blood T cells was observed from baseline to week 6 at doses 0.1 to 3.0 mg/kg.

To sequence the TCRbeta CDR3 region, genomic DNA was isolated from the sorted cells. The immunoSEQ Assay was used to sequence the TCRbeta CDR3 regions. In its TCRdb copy, this immuneACCESS table keeps in-frame sequences only and misses some clones. Where compared with another copy, unresolved V genes explain less than half of these, and the others have no known cause. This sample holds approximately 40,000 clones; roughly 80% were observed only once. The biggest ten clones account for approximately 22% of the sample. Recombination connected TRBV27 to TRBJ2-7, with 9 middle bases fitting TRBD2. This TCR was recovered from an adult with an advanced solid tumor such as melanoma, head and neck, liver or kidney cancer. Sequencing used CD4+ or CD8+ T cells sorted from blood, obtained in a trial of the OX40 agonist ivuxolimab. The DNA sequence is TGTGCCAGCAGCGGAACCGGGGTAGCGGGAGTCTACGAGCAGTACTTC. This translates into CASSGTGVAGVYEQYF.